Listed below are T cell receptor beta chains from one sample, sequenced in a study of cytomegalovirus exposure and HLA in healthy donors. Libraries were prepared by immunoSEQ multiplex PCR; TCRdb keeps only in-frame clonotypes and omits some of them. The sample lists more than 80,000 clones, more than 60% occurring once. The sequencing input was PBMCs. These TCRs come from a man aged 18 to 35 in good health and CMV-seropositive. The conserved cysteine and the conserved F or W are not part of the CDR3 here. A D gene is named only where the DNA matches it firmly.

>TRBV5-4|TRBD1|TRBJ2-7
ASSTGQGRTYEQY
>TRBV6-5|TRBD1|TRBJ2-7
ASSYSGQGYEQY
>TRBV7-8|.|TRBJ1-2
ASSPGNSYGYT
>TRBV19|TRBD1|TRBJ1-4
ASILYRGEKLF
>TRBV4-1|.|TRBJ2-7
ASSLENSGTYEQY
>TRBV5-4|TRBD2|TRBJ2-1
ASSLDSGRDNEQF
>TRBV11-2|.|TRBJ2-7
ASSFGQPYEQY
>TRBV6-1|TRBD1|TRBJ2-5
ASSEDRVTETQY
>TRBV19|.|TRBJ1-1
ASSKAGRVEAF
>TRBV7-9|TRBD1|TRBJ2-7
ASSLRDSEYEQY
>TRBV5-4|.|TRBJ2-7
ASSSFQNEQY
>TRBV5-6|TRBD2|TRBJ2-5
ASSRPASGRLSRETQY
>TRBV28|TRBD2|TRBJ2-1
ASSGLAGYNEQF
>TRBV4-1|.|TRBJ1-2
ASSQEGTRGNYGYT
>TRBV10-1|TRBD2|TRBJ2-1
ASSGGRLAGDDEQF
>TRBV4-1|.|TRBJ1-6
ASSQDSGDPLH
>TRBV28|.|TRBJ2-1
ASSGSGRGDNEQF
>TRBV28|.|TRBJ1-2
ASSFGTVWGYT
>TRBV19|.|TRBJ2-7
ASSPDRRGEQY
>TRBV5-1|.|TRBJ2-7
ASSSRVPPGYEQY
>TRBV28|.|TRBJ2-7
ASSFVRLRGRSEQY
>TRBV5-6|TRBD2|TRBJ2-7
ASSPSGSGEQY
>TRBV9|.|TRBJ2-1
ASSPGLASYNEQF
>TRBV5-6|TRBD2|TRBJ2-1
ARNLAGDYNEQF
>TRBV2|.|TRBJ2-7
ASSSGPGNEQY
>TRBV28|.|TRBJ1-5
ASSSGPRDWDQPQH
>TRBV6-5|TRBD1|TRBJ2-7
ASSYFAGQGGSEQY
>TRBV6-1|.|TRBJ2-2
ASRTGPPTGELF
>TRBV6-5|TRBD2|TRBJ2-7
ASRLAGVGEQY
>TRBV2|.|TRBJ2-7
ASSAPRVPYEQY
>TRBV2|.|TRBJ2-7
ASSAFVTADEQY
>TRBV4-1|TRBD2|TRBJ2-7
ASSPGLAGGYEQY
>TRBV11-2|TRBD2|TRBJ2-7
ASSLTSVDYEQY
>TRBV6-4|.|TRBJ2-1
ASSVLQDQSYNEQF
>TRBV5-4|TRBD2|TRBJ2-5
ASSLGTSGSRETQY
>TRBV7-9|.|TRBJ1-1
ASRAGQINTEAF
>TRBV6-5|.|TRBJ2-2
ASSWRAGTGELF
>TRBV19|TRBD1|TRBJ1-2
ASSKPGQGARGYT
>TRBV7-3|TRBD1|TRBJ1-1
ASHRGGDTEAF
>TRBV6-5|.|TRBJ1-1
ASSYSEVVSTEAF